This T cell receptor beta chain originates from a study of T cells in Graves' hyperthyroidism and ophthalmopathy. Findings of the study overall: From stable hyperthyroidism, ophthalmopathy was set apart by a 13 V-J model. Most thyroid clonotypes expanded above 0.001 were also detected in blood.

Together with thyroid ultrasound, orbital computed tomography, serum thyroxine and TRAb, clinical symptoms were used for diagnoses. The PBMCs were taken from about 9.7 ml of fresh peripheral blood. This clonotype was seen many times. Its antigen is not identified. TCR beta CDR3 region amplification was performed from RNA transcripts. First-round RT-PCR with HTBI primers amplified the TCR CDR3 region. In TCRdb, the multiplex PCR reads were re-called with MiXCR into one record per CDR3 protein. The table shows a few hundred thousand distinct CDR3 sequences, with approximately 16% occurring only once. Sample: blood. The source is a woman in her forties with Graves' ophthalmopathy.

The CDR3 DNA is TGTGCCAGCAGCCGGGGGGACATAGGCACAGATACGCAGTATTTT. Translating gives CASSRGDIGTDTQYF. The chain recombines TRBV28 with TRBJ2-3; perhaps TRBD2 as D (7 bases). Germline V gives CDR1 MDHEN, CDR2 SYDVKM. V was clipped by 6 bases and J by 1 base, with 14 bases between them. CDR3 size: 15 residues.